The present TCR beta chain was sequenced within a study of long-term antiretroviral therapy in people with HIV. Study summary: It was about a decade before the 2015 immediate-ART recommendation that the earliest samples were taken. Whole-study results and caveats: Repertoires from HIV showed CDR3 length ranges narrower than those of controls.

Turning to this clone: Its cognate antigen is unknown.

A v3.0 immunoSEQ assay was performed at survey level. Sequencing was performed with immunoSEQ multiplex PCR; in TCRdb, only in-frame clones are kept and a portion is missing. The sample has around 29,000 clones; around 89% are singletons. Germline values: CDR1 MNHNY, CDR2 SVGAGI (reference sequence). Between the trimmed V and J ends, which lost 0 bases and 3 bases, there was a span of 12 bases. The CDR3 spans 16 residues. The genes are TRBV6-6 and TRBJ1-3; D gene ambiguous. Sequencing was performed on unsorted PBMCs, taken 3.2 years before starting antiretroviral therapy. This TCR was recovered from a man over 45 with HIV. The CDR3: CASSYSVGVFGNTIYF. CDR3 coding DNA: TGTGCCAGCAGTTACTCGGTGGGAGTTTTTGGAAACACCATATATTTT.